The clone carrying this T cell receptor beta chain was seen a handful of times. These data belong to a study of shared clonotypes between healthy human individuals. The CDR3 totals 16 residues. CDR1 WSHSY and CDR2 SAAADI come from the germline V gene. V lost 4 bases and J 8 bases, leaving 21 bases between the germline ends. TCRdb keeps only in-frame clones here, not all; method: immunoSEQ multiplex PCR. The sample holds some 900,000 clones, approximately 80% seen once. Sequencing was done on a sample of memory CD4+ T cells sorted from blood. Subset: CD45RA-negative fraction. This chain links TRBV10-2 with TRBJ2-4; D is perhaps TRBD1 (6 bases). The TCR originated in a man aged 18 to 30 in good health. The CDR3 sequence is CASSATGPARGDIQYF. The CDR3 DNA sequence: TGCGCCAGCAGTGCAACAGGGCCGGCGAGGGGAGACATTCAGTACTTC.